This paragraph covers one TCR beta chain sequence. As yet, its antigen is unknown. The data stem from a study of T cell repertoires in cytomegalovirus infection. V dropped 3 bases and J dropped 0 bases, with 8 bases sitting between them. The CDR3 extends over 14 amino acids. Germline values: CDR1 MDHEN, CDR2 SYDVKM. The study, taken as a whole, reports: It was HLA-C-restricted CMV-specific TCR beta clonotypes that dominated the response ex vivo.

TCRdb passed the reads through MiXCR, listing each CDR3 protein once. The repertoire holds hundreds of thousands of distinct CDR3 sequences, approximately 33% seen once, with about 20% in the top ten. The V and J genes are TRBV28 and TRBJ2-5; possibly TRBD2 for D (5 bases). The starting material was cultured PBMCs, obtained from culture after CMV antigen stimulation. The sequence came from a human donor in good health (CMV status not recorded). Some clones in this sample may be carry-over from other donors' samples. The DNA for the CDR3 is TGTGCCAGCAGTTTTCCGGGGTACCAAGAGACCCAGTACTTC. Translated, it gives CASSFPGYQETQYF.